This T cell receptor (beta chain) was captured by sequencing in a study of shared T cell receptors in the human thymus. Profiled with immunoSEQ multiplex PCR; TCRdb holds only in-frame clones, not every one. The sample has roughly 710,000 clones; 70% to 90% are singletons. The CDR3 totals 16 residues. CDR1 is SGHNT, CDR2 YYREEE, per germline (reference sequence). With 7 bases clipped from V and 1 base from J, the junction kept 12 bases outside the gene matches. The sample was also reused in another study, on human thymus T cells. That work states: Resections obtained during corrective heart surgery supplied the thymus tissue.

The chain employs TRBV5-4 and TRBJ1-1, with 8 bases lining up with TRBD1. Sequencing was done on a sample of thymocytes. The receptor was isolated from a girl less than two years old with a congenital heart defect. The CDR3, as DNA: TGTGCCAGCCGCCGGAATTACGACAGGGGGAACACTGAAGCTTTCTTT. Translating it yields CASRRNYDRGNTEAFF. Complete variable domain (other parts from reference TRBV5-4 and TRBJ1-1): ETGVTQSPTHLIKTRGQQVTLRCSSQSGHNTVSWYQQALGQGPQFIFQYYREEENGRGNFPPRFSGLQFPNYSSELNVNALELDDSALYLCASRRNYDRGNTEAFFGQGTRLTVV.